This entry features one T cell receptor (beta chain) sequence. CDR1 and CDR2 from the germline V gene are MNHNS and SASEGT. Losses at the gene ends were 6 bases for V and 1 base for J; bases not matched to a gene: 5. The CDR3 totals 15 residues. This record belongs to a study of T cells in Graves' hyperthyroidism and ophthalmopathy. There were TCR beta CDR3 regions amplified from RNA transcripts. An initial round of RT-PCR targeting the TCR CDR3 relied on the HTBI primer set. MiXCR was run by TCRdb on the multiplex PCR reads, yielding one entry per CDR3 protein. The repertoire holds approximately 490,000 distinct CDR3 sequences, with about 20% as singletons. A NOSPECS grade of at least 4, a Clinical Activity Score of at least 3 and duration under 3 months were recorded in ophthalmopathy patients. It was uncontrolled infection, other autoimmune disease, pregnancy or lactation that excluded patients. Clinical symptoms, serum thyroxine, TRAb, thyroid ultrasound and orbital computed tomography informed diagnoses.

The clonotype was recovered from a woman in her 70s with Graves' ophthalmopathy. The sample comprised blood. V and J are TRBV6-1 and TRBJ2-1, with 8 bases aligning to TRBD1. DNA for the CDR3: TGTGCCAGCAGCGCCGGACAGGGTTCCTACAATGAGCAGTTCTTC. Translated: CASSAGQGSYNEQFF.